This is a list of T cell receptor beta chains from one sample in a study of T cell repertoires in cytomegalovirus infection. TCRdb analysed the reads with MiXCR anew, one entry per CDR3 protein. The sample has 450,000 to 600,000 distinct CDR3 sequences, roughly 12% seen once; the top ten hold more than 8.5%. The sample taken for sequencing was PBMCs. The receptors come from a human donor in good health (CMV status not recorded). Some clones in this sample may be carry-over from other donors' samples. Each CDR3 is given with its conserved first and last residue. Fields, in order: J gene, clone size, V gene, D gene, CDR3 DNA, CDR3 protein. A D gene is named only where the DNA matches it firmly. The size field is filled for only some rows; it gives once, few, many or a size class.

J gene: TRBJ1-2; clone size: .; V gene: TRBV19; D gene: .; CDR3 DNA: TGTGCCAGTAATGACAGAAGTGGCTACACCTTC; CDR3 protein: CASNDRSGYTF
J gene: TRBJ2-1; clone size: many; V gene: TRBV6-1; D gene: TRBD2; CDR3 DNA: TGTGCCAGCAGCCAGACTAGCGGGGGGATAAATGAGCAGTTCTTC; CDR3 protein: CASSQTSGGINEQFF
J gene: TRBJ2-5; clone size: .; V gene: TRBV11-2; D gene: TRBD2; CDR3 DNA: TGTGCCAGCAGCTCTGGGGGACTAGCGGGACAAGAGACCCAGTACTTC; CDR3 protein: CASSSGGLAGQETQYF
J gene: TRBJ2-5; clone size: many; V gene: TRBV11-2; D gene: TRBD1; CDR3 DNA: TGTGCCAGCAGCTTAGATCCAGGGGGGACCCAGTACTTC; CDR3 protein: CASSLDPGGTQYF
J gene: TRBJ2-5; clone size: many; V gene: TRBV15; D gene: .; CDR3 DNA: TGTGCCACCTCCCGGGGGAGGGAGACCCAGTACTTC; CDR3 protein: CATSRGRETQYF
J gene: TRBJ1-4; clone size: many; V gene: TRBV7-2; D gene: .; CDR3 DNA: TGTGCCAGCAGCTTAGGAGGCTGGGGTGAAAAACTGTTTTTT; CDR3 protein: CASSLGGWGEKLFF
J gene: TRBJ1-1; clone size: many; V gene: TRBV20-1; D gene: .; CDR3 DNA: TGCAGTGCCCAGACAGGAGGTACTGAAGCTTTCTTT; CDR3 protein: CSAQTGGTEAFF
J gene: TRBJ1-2; clone size: few; V gene: TRBV2; D gene: .; CDR3 DNA: TGTGCCAGCAATACCGGAGGGGGTAGATATGGCTACACCTTC; CDR3 protein: CASNTGGGRYGYTF
J gene: TRBJ2-1; clone size: many; V gene: TRBV4-1; D gene: TRBD2; CDR3 DNA: TGCGCCAGCAGCCAAGAGGAAGGGCGGGGGACCTACAATGAGCAGTTCTTC; CDR3 protein: CASSQEEGRGTYNEQFF
J gene: TRBJ2-1; clone size: .; V gene: TRBV5-1; D gene: TRBD1; CDR3 DNA: TGCGCCAGCAGCCTGAGGGACAGGGTTGGTAATGAGCAGTTCTTC; CDR3 protein: CASSLRDRVGNEQFF
J gene: TRBJ1-5; clone size: many; V gene: TRBV12-3/TRBV12-4; D gene: .; CDR3 DNA: TGTGCCAGCAGCCCTCTAAGGGGACCCGAATATAGCAATCAGCCCCAGCATTTT; CDR3 protein: CASSPLRGPEYSNQPQHF
J gene: TRBJ2-5; clone size: .; V gene: TRBV5-4; D gene: .; CDR3 DNA: TGTGCCAGCAGCCCGGACCAACAAGGGACCCAGTACTTC; CDR3 protein: CASSPDQQGTQYF
J gene: TRBJ2-1; clone size: many; V gene: TRBV24-1; D gene: TRBD2; CDR3 DNA: TGTGCCACCGGGAGGGGAGGGCTACGCTCCTACAATGAGCAGTTCTTC; CDR3 protein: CATGRGGLRSYNEQFF
J gene: TRBJ1-1; clone size: many; V gene: TRBV20-1; D gene: TRBD1; CDR3 DNA: TGCAGTGCAATCCGGACAGGGGGGCTGGCTGAAGCTTTCTTT; CDR3 protein: CSAIRTGGLAEAFF
J gene: TRBJ1-1; clone size: many; V gene: TRBV7-8; D gene: .; CDR3 DNA: TGTGCCAGCAGCTTAGTAGACAGAAACACTGAAGCTTTCTTT; CDR3 protein: CASSLVDRNTEAFF
J gene: TRBJ1-1; clone size: few; V gene: TRBV2; D gene: .; CDR3 DNA: TGTGCCAGAACGACGGCTGAAAGGGGAGCTTTCTTT; CDR3 protein: CARTTAERGAFF
J gene: TRBJ1-6; clone size: few; V gene: TRBV30; D gene: .; CDR3 DNA: TGTGCCTGGAGTGTAGGAGGAGTCAATTCACCCCTCCACTTT; CDR3 protein: CAWSVGGVNSPLHF